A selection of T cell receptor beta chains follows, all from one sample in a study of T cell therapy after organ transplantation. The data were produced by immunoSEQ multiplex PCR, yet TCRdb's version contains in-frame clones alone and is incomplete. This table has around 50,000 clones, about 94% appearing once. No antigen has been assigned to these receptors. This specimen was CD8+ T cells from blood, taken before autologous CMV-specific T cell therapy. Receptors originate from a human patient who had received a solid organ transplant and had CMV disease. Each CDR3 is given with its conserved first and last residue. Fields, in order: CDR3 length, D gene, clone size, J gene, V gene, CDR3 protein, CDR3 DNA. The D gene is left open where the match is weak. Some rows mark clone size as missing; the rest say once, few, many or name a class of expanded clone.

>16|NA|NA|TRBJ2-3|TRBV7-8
CASSTSGTQPTDTQYF
TGTGCCAGCAGCACCTCCGGGACCCAGCCCACAGATACGCAGTATTTT
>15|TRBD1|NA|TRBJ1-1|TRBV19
CASSIEGQGNTEAFF
TGTGCCAGTAGTATAGAAGGACAGGGAAACACTGAAGCTTTCTTT
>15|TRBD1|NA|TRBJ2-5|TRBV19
CASSMFSGQGETQYF
TGTGCCAGTAGTATGTTTAGCGGACAGGGAGAGACCCAGTACTTC
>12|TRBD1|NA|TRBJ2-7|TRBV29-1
CSVLGQDYEQYF
TGCAGCGTGCTGGGACAGGACTACGAGCAGTACTTC
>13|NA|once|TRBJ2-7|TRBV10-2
CASSGTDSYEQYF
TGCGCCAGCTCTGGGACTGACTCCTACGAGCAGTACTTC
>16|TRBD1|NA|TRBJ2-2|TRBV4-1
CASSQDRGLNTGELFF
TGCGCCAGCAGCCAGGACAGGGGGCTAAACACCGGGGAGCTGTTTTTT
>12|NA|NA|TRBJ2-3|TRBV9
CASSASTDTQYF
TGTGCCAGCAGCGCTAGCACAGATACGCAGTATTTT
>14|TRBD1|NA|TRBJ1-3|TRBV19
CASSHRGSGNTIYF
TGTGCCAGTAGTCACAGGGGGTCTGGAAACACCATATATTTT
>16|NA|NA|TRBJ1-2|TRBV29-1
CSVDTAGALRDSGYTF
TGCAGCGTTGACACGGCAGGCGCCCTCAGGGACTCTGGCTACACCTTC
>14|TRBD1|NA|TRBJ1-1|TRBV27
CASSSRTGGTEAFF
TGTGCCAGCAGTTCACGGACAGGGGGGACTGAAGCTTTCTTT
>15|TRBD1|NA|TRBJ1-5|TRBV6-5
CASSKQQGRNQPQHF
TGTGCCAGCAGTAAGCAACAGGGGCGGAATCAGCCCCAGCATTTT
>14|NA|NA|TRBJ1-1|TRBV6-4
CASRRDGDYTEAFF
TGTGCCAGCAGAAGAGATGGAGACTACACTGAAGCTTTCTTT
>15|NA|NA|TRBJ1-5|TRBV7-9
CASSLGQGTNQPQHF
TGTGCCAGCAGCTTAGGTCAGGGAACCAATCAGCCCCAGCATTTT
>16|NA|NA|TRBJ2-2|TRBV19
CASSLGFLRNTGELFF
TGTGCCAGTAGCTTGGGATTTCTCAGGAACACCGGGGAGCTGTTTTTT
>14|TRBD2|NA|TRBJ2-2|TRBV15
CATILAGETGELFF
TGTGCCACCATCCTAGCGGGAGAAACCGGGGAGCTGTTTTTT
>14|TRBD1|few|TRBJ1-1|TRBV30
CAWSHGQANTEAFF
TGTGCCTGGAGCCATGGACAGGCGAACACTGAAGCTTTCTTT
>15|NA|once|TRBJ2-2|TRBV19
CASSIDTFGTGELFF
TGTGCCAGTAGTATAGATACCTTCGGCACCGGGGAGCTGTTTTTT